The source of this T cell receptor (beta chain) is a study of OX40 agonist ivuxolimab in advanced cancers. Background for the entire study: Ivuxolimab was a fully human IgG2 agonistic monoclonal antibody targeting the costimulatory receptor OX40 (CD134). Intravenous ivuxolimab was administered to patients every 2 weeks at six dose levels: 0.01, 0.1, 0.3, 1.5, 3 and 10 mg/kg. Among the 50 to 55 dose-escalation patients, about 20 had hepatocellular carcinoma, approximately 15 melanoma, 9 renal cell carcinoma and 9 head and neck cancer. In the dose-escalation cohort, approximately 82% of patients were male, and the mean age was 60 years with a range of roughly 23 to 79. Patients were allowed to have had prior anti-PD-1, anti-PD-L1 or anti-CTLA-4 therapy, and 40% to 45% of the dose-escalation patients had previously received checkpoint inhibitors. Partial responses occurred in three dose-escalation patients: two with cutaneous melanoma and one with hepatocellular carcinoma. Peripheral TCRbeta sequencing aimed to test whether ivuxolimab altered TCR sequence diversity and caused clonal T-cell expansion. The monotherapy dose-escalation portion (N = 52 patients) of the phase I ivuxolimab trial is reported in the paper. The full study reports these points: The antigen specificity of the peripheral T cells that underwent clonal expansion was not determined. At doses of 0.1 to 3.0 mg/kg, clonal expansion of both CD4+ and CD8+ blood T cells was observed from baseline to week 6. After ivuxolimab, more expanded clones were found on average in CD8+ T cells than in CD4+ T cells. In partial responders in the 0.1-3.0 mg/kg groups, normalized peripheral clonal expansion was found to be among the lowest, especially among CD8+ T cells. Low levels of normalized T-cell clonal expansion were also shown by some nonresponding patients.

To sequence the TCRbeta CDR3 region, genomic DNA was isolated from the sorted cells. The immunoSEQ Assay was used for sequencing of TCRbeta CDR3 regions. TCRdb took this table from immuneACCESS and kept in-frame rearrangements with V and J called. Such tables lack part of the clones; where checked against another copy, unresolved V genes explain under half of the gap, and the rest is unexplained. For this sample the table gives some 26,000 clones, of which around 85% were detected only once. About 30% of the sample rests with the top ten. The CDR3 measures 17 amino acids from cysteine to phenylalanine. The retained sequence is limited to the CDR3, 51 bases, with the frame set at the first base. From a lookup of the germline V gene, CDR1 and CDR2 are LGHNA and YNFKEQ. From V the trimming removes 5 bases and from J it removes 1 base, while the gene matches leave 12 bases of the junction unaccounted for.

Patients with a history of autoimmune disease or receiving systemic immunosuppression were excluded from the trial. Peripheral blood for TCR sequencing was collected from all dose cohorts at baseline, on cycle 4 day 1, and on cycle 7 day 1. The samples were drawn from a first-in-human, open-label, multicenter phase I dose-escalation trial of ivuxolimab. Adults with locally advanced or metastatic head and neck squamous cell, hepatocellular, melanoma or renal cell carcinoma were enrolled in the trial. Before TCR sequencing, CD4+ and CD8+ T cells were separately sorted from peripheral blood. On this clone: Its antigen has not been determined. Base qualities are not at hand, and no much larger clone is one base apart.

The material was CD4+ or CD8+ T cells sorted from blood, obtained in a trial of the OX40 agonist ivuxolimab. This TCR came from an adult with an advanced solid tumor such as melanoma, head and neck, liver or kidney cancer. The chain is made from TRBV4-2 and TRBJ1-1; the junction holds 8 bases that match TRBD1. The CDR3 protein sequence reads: CASSTGDRRKWNTEAFF. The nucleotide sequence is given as TGTGCCAGCAGCACTGGGGACAGGCGAAAGTGGAACACTGAAGCTTTCTTT.